Listed below are T cell receptor beta chains from one sample, sequenced in a study of control samples from healthy donors and cancer patients. TCRdb's table, derived via immunoSEQ multiplex PCR, lists solely in-frame clones and lacks some. Among about 83,000 clones, 75% to 95% were seen once, and the ten largest hold approximately 15%. Sample: blood. The receptors come from a man aged 50 to 60 in good health. The CDR3 runs from the conserved cysteine through the conserved F or W. D genes are given only for firm matches. A row's size may be missing; if present it is once, few, many or a size class.

d_gene: TRBD1
abundance: -
v_gene: TRBV5-8
j_gene: TRBJ1-5
CDR3nt: TGTGCCAGCAGCTTTGCCGGGACAGGGCTAGGTAGCAATCAGCCCCAGCATTTT
CDR3aa: CASSFAGTGLGSNQPQHF

d_gene: TRBD2
abundance: -
v_gene: TRBV3-1/TRBV3-2
j_gene: TRBJ2-4
CDR3nt: TGTGCCAGCAGCCAGGATCCTCCGGGGGGGGGAGCCAAAAACATTCAGTACTTC
CDR3aa: CASSQDPPGGGAKNIQYF

d_gene: -
abundance: -
v_gene: TRBV11-2
j_gene: TRBJ1-2
CDR3nt: TGTGCCAGCAGCCCCCGGGACCACTATGGCTACACCTTC
CDR3aa: CASSPRDHYGYTF

d_gene: -
abundance: -
v_gene: TRBV6-6
j_gene: TRBJ1-5
CDR3nt: TGTGCCAGCAGTATCAATAGCAATCAGCCCCAGCATTTT
CDR3aa: CASSINSNQPQHF

d_gene: -
abundance: -
v_gene: TRBV10-2
j_gene: TRBJ2-7
CDR3nt: TGCGCCAGCCGGGGTTACGGCCCCTACGAGCAGTACTTC
CDR3aa: CASRGYGPYEQYF

d_gene: -
abundance: -
v_gene: TRBV5-1
j_gene: TRBJ1-5
CDR3nt: TGCGCCAGCAGCTTGGACTTAGGTAGCAATCAGCCCCAGCATTTT
CDR3aa: CASSLDLGSNQPQHF

d_gene: TRBD1
abundance: -
v_gene: TRBV24-1
j_gene: TRBJ1-5
CDR3nt: TGTGCCACCAGTGACCCCGGGCAGGGGGCTTTTCAGCCCCAGCATTTT
CDR3aa: CATSDPGQGAFQPQHF

d_gene: -
abundance: few
v_gene: TRBV30
j_gene: TRBJ1-1
CDR3nt: TGTGCCTGGAGTGTAGGATTGAACACTGAAGCTTTCTTT
CDR3aa: CAWSVGLNTEAFF

d_gene: -
abundance: -
v_gene: TRBV29-1
j_gene: TRBJ2-5
CDR3nt: TGCAGCGTGCCTGCGGGAACAGAGACCCAGTACTTC
CDR3aa: CSVPAGTETQYF

d_gene: -
abundance: -
v_gene: TRBV6-1
j_gene: TRBJ1-2
CDR3nt: TGTGCCAGCAGTGAAAGGGGACGCACCAACTATGGCTACACCTTC
CDR3aa: CASSERGRTNYGYTF

d_gene: TRBD2
abundance: -
v_gene: TRBV6-5
j_gene: TRBJ2-1
CDR3nt: TGTGCCAGCAGAGGGACTAGCGGGGGGTACAATGAGCAGTTCTTC
CDR3aa: CASRGTSGGYNEQFF

d_gene: TRBD1
abundance: -
v_gene: TRBV18
j_gene: TRBJ1-6
CDR3nt: TGTGCCAGCGGGACAGGGCGAAATTCACCCCTCCACTTT
CDR3aa: CASGTGRNSPLHF

d_gene: TRBD1
abundance: -
v_gene: TRBV5-1
j_gene: TRBJ2-7
CDR3nt: TGCGCCAGCAGCGCCGGCCGGGACAGGGTTAACGAGCAGTACTTC
CDR3aa: CASSAGRDRVNEQYF

d_gene: -
abundance: -
v_gene: TRBV19
j_gene: TRBJ1-2
CDR3nt: TGTGCCAGTAGTCCTTCGGGACCGAAGAAAAACTATGGCTACACCTTC
CDR3aa: CASSPSGPKKNYGYTF

d_gene: -
abundance: few
v_gene: TRBV5-6
j_gene: TRBJ2-1
CDR3nt: TGTGCCAGCAGCTATGGGAGGGGGGTCGGCAATGAGCAGTTCTTC
CDR3aa: CASSYGRGVGNEQFF

d_gene: TRBD1
abundance: -
v_gene: TRBV27
j_gene: TRBJ2-3
CDR3nt: TGTGCCAGCAGTCCGAACCCGGACAGGGCTTATACGCAGTATTTT
CDR3aa: CASSPNPDRAYTQYF

d_gene: -
abundance: once
v_gene: TRBV5-1
j_gene: TRBJ1-3
CDR3nt: TGCGCCAGCAGCTTGGCGGACACCCTTACTGGAAACACCATATATTTT
CDR3aa: CASSLADTLTGNTIYF

d_gene: -
abundance: -
v_gene: TRBV19
j_gene: TRBJ1-2
CDR3nt: TGTGCCAGTAGTACTACGGGACACCACTATGGCTACACCTTC
CDR3aa: CASSTTGHHYGYTF

d_gene: -
abundance: few
v_gene: TRBV19
j_gene: TRBJ2-3
CDR3nt: TGTGCCAGTAGTTCCGACAGCACAGATACGCAGTATTTT
CDR3aa: CASSSDSTDTQYF

d_gene: -
abundance: -
v_gene: TRBV19
j_gene: TRBJ1-4
CDR3nt: TGTGCCAGTAGTATTCCCAGGGGTGCAACTAATGAAAAACTGTTTTTT
CDR3aa: CASSIPRGATNEKLFF

d_gene: -
abundance: -
v_gene: TRBV11-2
j_gene: TRBJ1-1
CDR3nt: TGTGCCAGCAGCTTAATGATCGGGGGAACTGAAGCTTTCTTT
CDR3aa: CASSLMIGGTEAFF